A single sample gave rise to the 22 T cell receptor beta chains below, sequenced in a study of post-analysis software for immune sequencing data. The study, taken as a whole, reports: Patients showed TRBV5-6, TRBV5-1 and TRBV20-1 among 4 or 5 TRBV segments more frequent than in controls.

cDNA libraries of TCR beta carried unique molecular identifiers. MiXCR was run by TCRdb on the PCR reads, yielding one entry per CDR3 protein. The sample lists some 240,000 distinct CDR3 sequences; around 34% were seen once. No antigens are known for them. The specimen was blood. The receptors shown here come from a girl between 5 and 17 years old with multiple sclerosis.

V gene TRBV27 combines with J gene TRBJ2-7, with D perhaps assigned TRBD1 or TRBD2 (5 bases each). The CDR3 runs 16 residues. Trimming stripped 5 bases from V and 7 bases from J, with 24 bases between. Germline V gene data show CDR1 as MNHEY and CDR2 as SMNVEV (reference sequence). CDR3: CASSQGASLGGFEQYF. CDR3 DNA: TGTGCCAGCAGTCAAGGGGCTAGCCTTGGGGGTTTTGAGCAGTACTTC.

This clonotype was found a few times. The genes are TRBV7-8 and TRBJ1-5, with no clear D. Trimming took 1 base from V and 1 from J, leaving 8 bases between them. The CDR3 sequence is 15 residues long. The V gene's germline CDR1 is SGHVS and CDR2 FQNEAQ. In nucleotides, the CDR3 is TGTGCCAGCAGCTTAGACGGAGGGAGCAATCAGCCCCAGCATTTT. Its protein is CASSLDGGSNQPQHF.

Remarks on this clonotype: A much larger clone is a single base away; this may be a read error. The V call is TRBV6-1, the J call TRBJ2-6; D perhaps matches TRBD1 (5 bases). Germline V lookup: CDR1 MNHNS, CDR2 SASEGT. CDR3 size: 14 residues. CDR3 DNA sequence: TGTGCCAGCACGGCCGTCTCTGGGGCCAACGTCCGGACTTTC. Translating it yields CASTAVSGANVRTF.

This clonotype has at least ten counts. The rearrangement uses TRBV12-3 or TRBV12-4 and TRBJ2-1; 9 nucleotides align to TRBD2. The CDR3 extends over 14 amino acids. V lost 8 bases, J lost 4 bases, and 6 bases stayed unmatched. The DNA of the CDR3 is TGTGCCAGCGGTCCGGGACTAGCTTACAATGAGCAGTTCTTC. Its protein product is CASGPGLAYNEQFF.

This chain uses TRBV20-1 with TRBJ1-4; TRBD1 agrees at 7 bases. The CDR3 has 12 residues. Trimming at V came to 5 bases and at J to 7 bases, leaving 4 bases not matched to a gene. CDR1 and CDR2 from the germline V gene are DFQATT and SNEGSKA (reference sequence). The CDR3 bases are TGCAGTGCTGGGGACAGCGGTGAAAAACTGTTTTTT. Translating it yields CSAGDSGEKLFF.

The chain uses TRBV2 and TRBJ2-4; a possible D gene is TRBD2 (6 bases). In germline, CDR1 is SNHLY, CDR2 FYNNEI. This CDR3 has 13 residues. The V end was cut by 6 bases, the J end by 6 bases, with 12 bases between. CDR3 in DNA: TGTGCCAGCAGGGCGGGACGTGGAAACATTCAGTACTTC. It is translated as CASRAGRGNIQYF.

This clonotype was detected only a few times. V and J are TRBV9 and TRBJ2-1, with a weak D call TRBD2 (5 bases). CDR1 is SGDLS, CDR2 YYNGEE, per germline. The V and J ends lost 4 bases and 7 bases respectively, with 18 bases between them. The CDR3 runs 15 residues. The CDR3 DNA reads as TGTGCCAGCAGCCCGCATGGAGGCCCTGAGAATGAGCAGTTCTTC. Residues: CASSPHGGPENEQFF.

This clonotype was counted many times. This rearrangement joins TRBV24-1 to TRBJ2-3, with D possibly TRBD2 on 5 matching bases. The CDR3 has 13 residues. The germline V gene has CDR1 KGHDR and CDR2 SFDVKD. The V and J ends lost 6 bases and 10 bases respectively, with 16 bases between them. The CDR3 reads CATSQLENSAQYF. Written as DNA, the CDR3 is TGTGCCACCAGTCAACTAGAAAACAGCGCGCAGTATTTT.

The chain carries TRBV5-1 and TRBJ2-5; 7 bases match TRBD2. The V segment lost 0 bases and the J segment 1 base; nucleotides outside the gene matches: 9. This CDR3 has 17 amino acids. The germline CDR1 and CDR2 sequences are SGHRS and YFSETQ. The CDR3 is CASSLAGLAASQETQYF. The CDR3, as DNA: TGCGCCAGCAGCTTGGCCGGGCTAGCGGCGTCCCAAGAGACCCAGTACTTC.

This clonotype was counted many times. This CDR3 reads CASSPGGVTDTQYF. The CDR3 DNA reads TGTGCCAGCAGCCCCGGGGGGGTTACAGATACGCAGTATTTT. The genes are TRBV28 and TRBJ2-3; 8 positions agree with TRBD2. Germline V gives CDR1 MDHEN, CDR2 SYDVKM. The junction had 5 bases not matched to a gene; V was cut back by 6 bases and J by 3 bases. The CDR3 extends over 14 amino acids.

The CDR3 DNA follows: TGTGCCAGCAGCCGGACACAGGGGTCTGAAGCTTTCTTT. Its translation is CASSRTQGSEAFF. The J gene is TRBJ1-1, the V gene TRBV3-1, with 7 nucleotides matching TRBD1. Germline assignment: CDR1 LGHDT and CDR2 YNNKEL (reference sequence). The CDR3 has 13 amino acids. V gave up 4 bases and J gave up 6 bases; unmatched junction bases: 5.

The V and J genes are TRBV29-1 and TRBJ2-5; a weak D match, TRBD1 (6 bases). From germline, CDR1 is SQVTM and CDR2 ANQGSEA. The CDR3 covers 12 residues. Trimming shortened V by 7 bases and J by 1 base, and 10 bases separated the two germline ends. DNA of the CDR3: TGCAGCGGGACAGATCGCCAAGAGACCCAGTACTTC. Its protein is CSGTDRQETQYF.

This clonotype was picked up many times. The chain is built from TRBV5-6 and TRBJ2-5, with 10 bases lining up with TRBD1. Trimming removed 5 bases from V and 2 bases from J; junction bases left unmatched: 6. From germline, CDR1 is SGHDT and CDR2 YYEEEE. This CDR3 has 15 residues. The CDR3 loop is CASRAPGQGQETQYF. The CDR3 DNA follows: TGTGCCAGCAGGGCTCCGGGACAGGGGCAAGAGACCCAGTACTTC.

The J gene is TRBJ2-1, the V gene TRBV28, with 14 bases fitting TRBD2. Losses at the gene ends were 6 bases for V and 0 bases for J; bases not matched to a gene: 4. Germline CDR1 reads MDHEN; CDR2 reads SYDVKM. The length of the CDR3 is 17 residues. In nucleotides, the CDR3 is TGTGCCAGCAGGGGGACTAGCGGGAGTAGCTCCTACAATGAGCAGTTCTTC. This encodes CASRGTSGSSSYNEQFF.

Only a few counts were recorded for this clonotype. In DNA form, the CDR3 reads TGTGCCAGCAGCCCAGCTGGACAGGGGAATCAGCCCCAGCATTTT. Translation gives CASSPAGQGNQPQHF. This chain links TRBV7-9 with TRBJ1-5, with 9 bases identical to TRBD1. Germline lookup yields CDR1 SEHNR and CDR2 FQNEAQ (reference sequence). This CDR3 is 15 amino acids long. V was pared by 5 bases and J by 4 bases, with 6 bases of the junction left unmatched. The full variable domain, its missing parts supplied by reference TRBV7-9 and TRBJ1-5, is DTGVSQNPRHKITKRGQNVTFRCDPISEHNRLYWYRQTLGQGPEFLTYFQNEAQLEKSRLLSDRFSAERPKGSFSTLEIQRTEQGDSAMYLCASSPAGQGNQPQHFGDGTRLSIL.

Notes on this clonotype: The junction departs from germline at one end; a sequencing error may be responsible. The chain joins TRBV9 to TRBJ1-2; no clear D gene. Per the germline V gene, CDR1 is SGDLS and CDR2 is YYNGEE. The CDR3 covers 16 residues. CDR3 in amino acids: CTSSPQQIHLNYGYTF. CDR3 nucleotides: TGTACCAGCAGCCCCCAACAGATCCACCTTAACTATGGCTACACCTTC.

Worth noting for this clonotype: Likely a read error: the CDR3 ends without its conserved phenylalanine or tryptophan. The chain carries TRBV20-1 and TRBJ2-7; D gene uncertain. Looked up from germline, CDR1 is DFQATT and CDR2 is SNEGSKA (reference sequence). The CDR3 has 15 amino acids. Trimming pared 5 bases from V and 7 bases from J, leaving 24 bases between. CDR3 coding DNA: TGCAGTGCTTGGCGTGGGGTGGTCAGGTCGGGTGAGCAGTACTTA. Protein: CSAWRGVVRSGEQYL.

This clonotype was detected a few times. The junction differs from germline at one of its ends, possibly a read error. The rearrangement links TRBV5-1 to TRBJ2-1; 16 nucleotides agree with TRBD2. CDR3 length: 18 residues. Germline-derived CDR1 and CDR2 are SGHRS and YFSETQ. The CDR3 loop is CASSLGTSGRGSYNEQFF. Written as DNA, the CDR3 is TGCGCCAGCAGCCTCGGGACTAGCGGGAGGGGCTCCTACAACGAGCAGTTCTTC.

V is TRBV20-1 and J is TRBJ1-2, with 11 bases lining up with TRBD1. In germline, CDR1 is DFQATT, CDR2 SNEGSKA (reference sequence). This CDR3 contains 14 residues. The V gene end was trimmed by 4 bases and the J gene end by 7 bases; junction bases not matched to a gene: 8. The CDR3 sequence: CSAIPRTGGVGYTF. DNA of the CDR3: TGCAGTGCTATCCCCCGGACAGGGGGCGTTGGCTACACCTTC.

In its sample, this clonotype was seen a few times. It may be a read error: a sequence one base away is much more abundant. The V call is TRBV24-1, the J call TRBJ2-1; perhaps D is TRBD1 or TRBD2 (5 bases each). CDR3 length equals 12 residues. The germline V and J ends were trimmed by 4 bases and 10 bases, with 10 bases remaining between them. Germline V gives CDR1 KGHDR, CDR2 SFDVKD. Here the CDR3 reads CATSEPGPEQFF. CDR3 sequence (DNA): TGTGCCACCAGTGAGCCGGGACCAGAGCAGTTCTTC.

This clonotype was counted ten times or more. This chain joins TRBV10-3 and TRBJ2-6; D may be TRBD2 (6 bases). Germline V lookup: CDR1 ENHRY, CDR2 SYGVKD. The CDR3 is made up of 13 amino acids. V was clipped by 8 bases and J by 2 bases, with 7 bases between them. CDR3 sequence (DNA): TGTGCCATCGGGGGGACTGGGGCCAACGTCCTGACTTTC. Translating it yields CAIGGTGANVLTF.

This clonotype showed up many times. The CDR3 is CASSFGTTWGDEQFF. CDR3 nucleotide sequence: TGTGCCAGCAGTTTCGGGACCACCTGGGGGGATGAGCAGTTCTTC. The chain has TRBV28 and TRBJ2-1; a possible D gene is TRBD2 (6 bases). CDR3 length: 15 residues. V was clipped by 3 bases and J by 8 bases, with 17 bases between them. Looked up from germline, CDR1 is MDHEN and CDR2 is SYDVKM.